A single T cell receptor beta chain is shown here with its context. The data derive from a study of blood T cell repertoires in COVID-19. Study context: T cells, B-cell-depleted T cells, or PBMCs supplied cDNA or gDNA.

CDR3 length equals 16 residues. Germline V gene data show CDR1 as SGHDN and CDR2 as FVKESK. With V trimmed by 0 bases and J by 3 bases, 5 bases remained unmatched. Authors' methods: Reference gene primer amplification gave nucleated cell count estimates. Sequenced by immunoSEQ multiplex PCR; TCRdb stores in-frame clones only, minus some. The D gene and trimming were derived from the DNA, and the V and J assignments and clone size from that table. The sample has about 110,000 clones; about 83% are singletons. Sequenced input: peripheral blood. The J gene is TRBJ2-1, the V gene TRBV14; 7 nucleotides line up with TRBD1. This clonotype was sampled from a woman between 65 and 79 years old with acute or convalescent COVID-19. The CDR3 reads CASSQDTGANYNEQFF. CDR3 coding DNA: TGTGCCAGCAGCCAAGACACAGGGGCGAACTACAATGAGCAGTTCTTC.